This record looks at one T cell receptor (beta chain) sequence and its context. Repertoires were generated with immunoSEQ multiplex PCR, while TCRdb's copy carries only in-frame clones and drops some. The data show over 70,000 clones, roughly 80% seen once. This specimen comes from a study of blood T cell repertoires in COVID-19. V gave up 0 bases and J gave up 4 bases; unmatched junction bases: 2. CDR1 and CDR2 (germline): SGHRS, YFSETQ. This CDR3 is 15 amino acids long. The source is a human donor in a cohort sampled during active COVID-19. The sequenced material came from peripheral blood. The V call is TRBV5-1, the J call TRBJ2-2; TRBD1 agrees at 8 bases. CDR3 residues: CASSLDRGITGELFF. CDR3 coding DNA: TGCGCCAGCAGCTTGGACAGGGGGATCACCGGGGAGCTGTTTTTT.